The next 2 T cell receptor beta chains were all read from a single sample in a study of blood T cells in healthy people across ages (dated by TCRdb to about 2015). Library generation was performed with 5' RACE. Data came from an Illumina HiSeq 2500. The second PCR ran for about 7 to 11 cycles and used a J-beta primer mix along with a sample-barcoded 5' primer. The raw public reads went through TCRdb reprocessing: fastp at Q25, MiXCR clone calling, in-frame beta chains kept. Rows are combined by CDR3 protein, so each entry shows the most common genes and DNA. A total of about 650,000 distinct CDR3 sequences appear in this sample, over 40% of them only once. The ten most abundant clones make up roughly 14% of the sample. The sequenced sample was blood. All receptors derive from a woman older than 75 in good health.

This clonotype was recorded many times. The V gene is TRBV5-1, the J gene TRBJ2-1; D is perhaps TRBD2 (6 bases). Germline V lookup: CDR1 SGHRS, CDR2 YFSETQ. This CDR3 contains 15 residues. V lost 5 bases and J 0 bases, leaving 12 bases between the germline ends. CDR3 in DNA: TGCGCCAGCAGTGAGCGGGCCAGCTCCTACAATGAGCAGTTCTTC. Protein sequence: CASSERASSYNEQFF.

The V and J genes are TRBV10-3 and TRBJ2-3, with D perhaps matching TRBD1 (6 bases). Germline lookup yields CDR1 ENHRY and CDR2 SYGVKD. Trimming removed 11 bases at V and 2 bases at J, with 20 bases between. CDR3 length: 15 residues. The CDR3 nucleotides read TGTGCCGTGCTCTCGGGACACCCGTACACAGATACGCAGTATTTT. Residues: CAVLSGHPYTDTQYF.